This is a list of T cell receptor beta chains from one sample in a study of cytomegalovirus exposure and HLA in healthy donors. Sequenced by immunoSEQ multiplex PCR; TCRdb stores in-frame clones only, minus some. The table has under 150,000 clones, about 88% seen once; the top ten hold around 10%. The sequencing sample was made of PBMCs. These receptors originate from a man between 18 and 35 years old in good health and CMV-seropositive. CDR3s include the opening cysteine and the closing phenylalanine or tryptophan. A D gene is named only where the DNA matches it firmly. Size tells how often a clone was seen (once, few, many) or the class of an expanded clone, and some rows leave it out.

d_gene,j_gene,len,v_gene,abundance,CDR3nt,CDR3aa
-,TRBJ2-7,14,TRBV19,-,TGTGCCAGTAGTATAGGAGGCGTCTCCTACGAGCAGTACTTC,CASSIGGVSYEQYF
-,TRBJ1-3,14,TRBV7-9,-,TGTGCCAGCAGCGCACAGCAGTTAGGAAACACCATATATTTT,CASSAQQLGNTIYF
TRBD1,TRBJ1-3,17,TRBV11-2,-,TGTGCCAGCAGCCAAGATCGGACCGGGACAGCCGGAAACACCATATATTTT,CASSQDRTGTAGNTIYF
-,TRBJ2-7,16,TRBV11-3,-,TGTGCCAGCAGCCTAGACGGCGGGGATAAAAGCTACGAGCAGTACTTC,CASSLDGGDKSYEQYF
TRBD1,TRBJ2-7,14,TRBV6-5,few,TGTGCCAGCAGATTGGACAGGAAAGTCTCTGGGCAGTACTTC,CASRLDRKVSGQYF
TRBD1,TRBJ1-2,17,TRBV15,-,TGTGCCACCAGCAGCCGGGACAGGGGGTGGGTGGCCTATGGCTACACCTTC,CATSSRDRGWVAYGYTF
-,TRBJ2-1,15,TRBV7-2,-,TGTGCCAGCAGCTTCGGAGCGATTTCCTACAATGAGCAGTTCTTC,CASSFGAISYNEQFF
-,TRBJ2-7,13,TRBV11-1,-,TGTGCCAGCAGCTCGCCAGGGCCCTACGAGCAGTACTTC,CASSSPGPYEQYF
TRBD1,TRBJ2-7,13,TRBV6-1,-,TGTGCCAGCAGTGTACAGGGGGCCTACGAGCAGTACTTC,CASSVQGAYEQYF
TRBD1,TRBJ1-2,15,TRBV27,few,TGTGCCAGCACCGAGTCGACAGGGTTTGGTTATGGCTACACCTTC,CASTESTGFGYGYTF
TRBD1,TRBJ1-1,15,TRBV30,-,TGTGCCTGGAGTGTACTGTCAGGGGGTTGGGCTGGAGCTTTCTTT,CAWSVLSGGWAGAFF
TRBD2,TRBJ2-3,14,TRBV29-1,-,TGCAGCGTTGATAGGCGGGGGGGGGCAGATACGCAGTATTTT,CSVDRRGGADTQYF
-,TRBJ2-7,15,TRBV6-5,-,TGTGCCAGCAGTCGTTCGGGTCAGGGAATCTACGAGCAGTACTTC,CASSRSGQGIYEQYF